This TCR beta chain was identified in a study of T cell responses to AZD1222 COVID-19 vaccine. Per germline, CDR1 LGHNA and CDR2 YNFKEQ. This CDR3 contains 17 residues. Only in-frame clones appear in the TCRdb table, and some are missing; sequencing was by immunoSEQ multiplex PCR. The sample includes fewer than 180,000 clones, about 93% seen only once; the top ten take 1.3%. With respect to this clone: The germline gene is not matched at one end of the junction; a read error may be the cause.

This TCR derives from an adult in good health. The chain links TRBV4-2 to TRBJ2-3; D possibly matches TRBD1 or TRBD2 (5 bases each). The specimen comprised peripheral blood, sampled on day 0 of AZD1222 vaccination. DNA of the CDR3: TGTGCCAGCAGCCAAGATAGGTCGAGGGACCGCACTGATACGCAGTATTTT. Encoded protein: CASSQDRSRDRTDTQYF.